The next 32 T cell receptor beta chains were all read from a single sample in a study of response to subunit inactivated influenza vaccine. TCRdb re-called the RT-PCR reads with MiXCR, one entry per CDR3 protein. The sample carries about 520,000 distinct CDR3 sequences, roughly 7.9% recorded once. Here the sequenced sample was PBMCs from blood, taken 23 months after vaccination. The source of these receptors is a man aged 50-75 years who received an inactivated influenza vaccine.

In its sample, this clonotype was seen a few times. This chain connects TRBV19 to TRBJ2-7; TRBD1 might be the D (6 bases). Per the germline V gene, CDR1 is LNHDA and CDR2 is SQIVND (reference sequence). The CDR3 sequence is 16 residues long. V lost 2 bases to trimming and J lost 6 bases, with 20 bases between them. This chain's CDR3 is CASSIFYGTRGGEQYF. In DNA form, the CDR3 reads TGTGCCAGTAGTATATTCTACGGGACAAGGGGCGGCGAGCAGTACTTC. Full variable domain (missing parts from reference TRBV19 and TRBJ2-7): DGGITQSPKYLFRKEGQNVTLSCEQNLNHDAMYWYRQDPGQGLRLIYYSQIVNDFQKGDIAEGYSVSREKKESFPLTVTSAQKNPTAFYLCASSIFYGTRGGEQYFGPGTRLTVT.

The CDR3 spells CASSLAGGVLGTDTQYF. The DNA for the CDR3 is TGTGCCAGCAGTTTGGCGGGAGGGGTCCTTGGCACAGATACGCAGTATTTT. J is TRBJ2-3 and V is TRBV28; 9 bases match TRBD2. Germline V lookup: CDR1 MDHEN, CDR2 SYDVKM. The junction had 8 bases not matched to a gene; V was cut back by 3 bases and J by 1 base. This CDR3 comprises 17 residues.

This chain links TRBV10-2 with TRBJ1-3; a possible D gene is TRBD1 (5 bases). The CDR3 has 14 residues. Germline V CDR1 and CDR2: WSHSY, SAAADI. Between the trimmed V and J ends, which lost 6 bases and 4 bases, there was a span of 13 bases. CDR3: CASSPDSQGNTIYF. The CDR3 DNA sequence: TGCGCCAGCAGCCCCGACAGCCAGGGAAACACCATATATTTT.

This clonotype was observed a handful of times. The rearrangement links TRBV3-1 to TRBJ1-1, with a weak D call TRBD1 (5 bases). CDR3 size: 15 residues. Germline V lookup: CDR1 LGHDT, CDR2 YNNKEL (reference sequence). V was clipped by 4 bases and J by 5 bases, with 17 bases between them. The CDR3: CASSPQRGSWTEAFF. CDR3 DNA: TGTGCCAGCAGCCCTCAGAGGGGATCGTGGACTGAAGCTTTCTTT.

There are a few counts of this clonotype. CDR3 bases: TGTGCCAGCAGTGAAGCGGACAGGTCCCACTATGGCTACACCTTC. It codes for CASSEADRSHYGYTF. This rearrangement joins TRBV6-1 to TRBJ1-2, with 7 positions matching TRBD1. The CDR3 length is 15 residues. The germline V gene has CDR1 MNHNS and CDR2 SASEGT. The ends lost 0 bases at V and 3 bases at J; junction bases unmatched: 4.

Only a few counts were recorded for this clonotype. The J gene is TRBJ1-6, the V gene TRBV7-9; the D is unclear. Germline assignment: CDR1 SEHNR and CDR2 FQNEAQ (reference sequence). Trimming cost V 4 bases and J 10 bases, with 17 bases left between them. The CDR3 sequence is 15 residues long. CDR3 nucleotide sequence: TGTGCCAGCAGCTATGGCGACGGCCGCGGATCACCCCTCCACTTT. This sequence encodes CASSYGDGRGSPLHF.

This clonotype was detected many times. V and J are TRBV6-2 or TRBV6-3 and TRBJ1-5, with 9 bases lining up with TRBD1. V lost 4 bases and J lost 7; bases outside the gene matches: 5. CDR1 MNHEY and CDR2 SVGEGT come from the germline V gene. The CDR3 extends over 14 amino acids. As DNA, the CDR3 is TGTGCCAGCAGTTCGACAGGGGGAGGACAGCCCCAGCATTTT. It is translated as CASSSTGGGQPQHF.

CDR3 amino acids: CASSGGEVNQPQHF. The CDR3 region has the DNA TGTGCCAGCAGTGGGGGGGAGGTTAATCAGCCCCAGCATTTT. The chain couples TRBV2 to TRBJ1-5, with D maybe TRBD1 (5 bases). Germline CDR1 and CDR2: SNHLY and FYNNEI. V shed 4 bases and J shed 4 bases, with 11 bases lying between them. This CDR3 is built from 14 residues.

The rearrangement uses TRBV11-2 and TRBJ1-6; D is unresolved. The V gene's germline CDR1 is SGHAT and CDR2 FQNNGV. The CDR3 runs 13 residues. V was trimmed by 4 bases and J by 7 bases, leaving 8 bases between them. The CDR3 region is CASSSGQNSPLHF. CDR3 sequence (DNA): TGTGCCAGCAGCTCCGGTCAGAATTCACCCCTCCACTTT.

This clonotype has at least ten counts. This chain links TRBV7-2 with TRBJ1-6, with D hard to call. Germline V CDR1 and CDR2: SGHTA, FQGNSA. The V end was cut by 7 bases, the J end by 6 bases, with 13 bases between. The length of the CDR3 is 14 residues. CDR3 sequence (DNA): TGTGCCAGCACCCTCTCGGCAGTTAATTCACCCCTCCACTTT. This translates into CASTLSAVNSPLHF.

The sample holds a few counts of this clonotype. V and J are TRBV3-1 and TRBJ1-1, with 9 bases identical to TRBD1. The V and J ends lost 4 bases and 4 bases, in that order; junction bases with no gene match: 7. This CDR3 is built from 15 residues. From germline, CDR1 is LGHDT and CDR2 YNNKEL (reference sequence). CDR3 DNA sequence: TGTGCCAGCAGCCCCCGGGACAGGGCTGGCACTGAAGCTTTCTTT. Protein: CASSPRDRAGTEAFF.

The V call is TRBV20-1, the J call TRBJ2-3; 10 bases are a match to TRBD2. Per the germline V gene, CDR1 is DFQATT and CDR2 is SNEGSKA (reference sequence). The CDR3 runs 15 residues. Trimming took 5 bases from V and 3 from J; bases not matched to a gene: 8. Written as DNA, the CDR3 is TGCAGTGCTCGACGTAGCGGGGGGCGTACAGATACGCAGTATTTT. This codes for CSARRSGGRTDTQYF.

This clonotype was seen at least ten times. The chain is built from TRBV7-6 and TRBJ2-7; TRBD2 aligns across 12 bases. CDR1 is SGHVS and CDR2 is FNYEAQ in the germline V gene. The CDR3 runs to 16 residues. V was pared by 5 bases and J by 3 bases, with 8 bases of the junction left unmatched. The CDR3 loop is CASSPLSTSGSYEQYF. The CDR3 coding sequence is TGTGCCAGCAGCCCCCTCTCGACTAGCGGGAGCTACGAGCAGTACTTC.

This clonotype was detected only a few times. J is TRBJ2-1 and V is TRBV28; 10 bases align to TRBD1. CDR1 and CDR2 (germline): MDHEN, SYDVKM. V was pared by 5 bases and J by 5 bases, with 12 bases of the junction left unmatched. CDR3 length: 17 residues. The DNA of the CDR3 is TGTGCCAGCAGTCAGATACCGGGACAGGGGCGTCACAATGAGCAGTTCTTC. This codes for CASSQIPGQGRHNEQFF.

This clonotype was counted ten times or more. V is TRBV5-1 and J is TRBJ2-1, with D maybe TRBD1 (6 bases). The CDR3 loop spans 13 amino acids. Germline CDR1 SGHRS, CDR2 YFSETQ. V was pared by 0 bases and J by 8 bases, with 9 bases between. This chain's CDR3 is CASSLAGVDEQFF. For the CDR3, the DNA is TGCGCCAGCAGCTTGGCAGGGGTCGATGAGCAGTTCTTC.

This clonotype was seen a handful of times. The chain recombines TRBV5-1 with TRBJ2-7; no firm D call. V was cut by 3 bases and J by 1 base, with 14 bases left in between. CDR1 and CDR2 from the germline V gene are SGHRS and YFSETQ. The CDR3 is 15 amino acids. CDR3 region: CASSSGHGKSYEQYF. The CDR3 nucleotides are TGCGCCAGCAGCTCCGGGCACGGCAAATCCTACGAGCAGTACTTC.

The rearrangement joins TRBV11-2 to TRBJ2-4; the match to TRBD2 covers 12 bases. Per germline, CDR1 SGHAT and CDR2 FQNNGV. J lost 14 bases, V lost 5 bases, and 7 bases had no gene match. CDR3 length: 13 residues. DNA for the CDR3: TGTGCCAGCAGCCCTAGCGGGAGGGCCTTTGAGTACTTC. The encoded protein is CASSPSGRAFEYF.

This clonotype was counted a few times. The V and J genes are TRBV28 and TRBJ2-1; D remains ambiguous. This CDR3 has 14 residues. Trimming removed 5 bases at V and 6 bases at J, with 14 bases between. Germline V gene lookup returns CDR1 MDHEN and CDR2 SYDVKM. The CDR3 nucleotides read TGTGCCAGCAGTCCCCCCGGCTATTCCAATGAGCAGTTCTTC. Encoded protein: CASSPPGYSNEQFF.

A few counts support this clonotype. The CDR3 nucleotides read TGCAGCGTTAGCGACGGCACGGGGCCCCAGCATTTT. It codes for CSVSDGTGPQHF. This chain joins TRBV29-1 and TRBJ1-5; D unclear. V dropped 5 bases and J dropped 9 bases, with 14 bases sitting between them. This CDR3 is 12 amino acids long. Germline loops: CDR1 SQVTM, CDR2 ANQGSEA.

This clonotype was detected only a few times. The chain has TRBV20-1 and TRBJ1-4; a weak D match, TRBD1 (5 bases). V was shortened by 0 bases and J by 4 bases, with 12 bases between the two germline ends. CDR3 length equals 15 residues. Germline-derived CDR1 and CDR2 are DFQATT and SNEGSKA (reference sequence). The CDR3 coding sequence is TGCAGTGCTAGAGAGCCAGGGACCGGTAATGAAAAACTGTTTTTT. Encoded protein: CSAREPGTGNEKLFF.

This clonotype turned up a few times. The rearrangement uses TRBV6-2 or TRBV6-3 and TRBJ1-5; D possibly corresponds to TRBD1 (6 bases). Germline V lookup: CDR1 MNHEY, CDR2 SVGEGT. The V end was cut by 6 bases, the J end by 7 bases, with 13 bases between. This CDR3 spans 13 amino acids. In DNA form, the CDR3 reads TGTGCCAGCAGATTAACAGGGATCCAGCCCCAGCATTTT. Amino acid sequence: CASRLTGIQPQHF.

The chain employs TRBV29-1 and TRBJ2-7; D might be TRBD1 or TRBD2, each matching 7 bases. The CDR3 sequence is 13 residues long. Trimming removed 4 bases from V and 4 bases from J, with 14 bases in between. Germline CDR1 SQVTM, CDR2 ANQGSEA. CDR3 loop: CSVGGRGGYEQYF. CDR3 bases: TGCAGCGTTGGTGGCAGGGGGGGATACGAGCAGTACTTC.

Many counts were recorded for this clonotype. V gene TRBV9 combines with J gene TRBJ2-6; D possibly corresponds to TRBD2 (5 bases). Germline V lookup: CDR1 SGDLS, CDR2 YYNGEE. The CDR3 has 15 residues. Trimming shortened V by 5 bases and J by 1 base, and 10 bases separated the two germline ends. CDR3 loop: CASSGRGSGANVLTF. For the CDR3, the DNA is TGTGCCAGCAGTGGGAGAGGGTCTGGGGCCAACGTCCTGACTTTC.

V and J are TRBV3-1 and TRBJ2-7; D may match TRBD1 or TRBD2 (5 bases each). In germline, CDR1 is LGHDT, CDR2 YNNKEL (reference sequence). This CDR3 region has 14 residues. Trimming removed 5 bases from V and 2 bases from J, with 13 bases in between. The CDR3 region has the DNA TGTGCCAGCAGCTACCGGGGCAATACCTACGAGCAGTACTTC. Translated, it gives CASSYRGNTYEQYF.

The chain recombines TRBV6-6 with TRBJ1-1; tentatively, D is TRBD1 (6 bases). CDR3 size: 13 residues. CDR1 is MNHNY and CDR2 is SVGAGI in the germline V gene (reference sequence). The ends were cut back, 0 bases at V and 5 bases at J, with 7 bases in the middle. The CDR3, as DNA: TGTGCCAGCAGTTACTCGGACAGAACTGAAGCTTTCTTT. It encodes CASSYSDRTEAFF.

The sample holds a few counts of this clonotype. The chain recombines TRBV7-3 with TRBJ2-5; 11 bases align to TRBD2. V shed 5 bases and J 4 bases; nucleotides not matched to a gene: 9. This CDR3 comprises 16 residues. Germline V gives CDR1 SGHTA, CDR2 FQGTGA. The CDR3 region has the DNA TGTGCCAGCAGCCCCACCATAGCGGGAGGGACAGAGACCCAGTACTTC. Protein sequence: CASSPTIAGGTETQYF.

The chain links TRBV12-3 or TRBV12-4 to TRBJ1-5; D may be TRBD1 (6 bases). The V end was cut by 5 bases, the J end by 6 bases, with 11 bases between. CDR3 size: 13 residues. CDR3 loop: CASSTGFGQPQHF. CDR3 sequence (DNA): TGTGCCAGCAGTACAGGGTTTGGTCAGCCCCAGCATTTT.

This chain connects TRBV10-2 to TRBJ1-3; D might be TRBD1 (5 bases). CDR3 length: 14 residues. Deletions cut 6 bases from V and 4 bases from J, with 13 bases between. The V gene's germline CDR1 is WSHSY and CDR2 SAAADI. CDR3 protein: CASSVGTQGNTIYF. The CDR3 nucleotides read TGCGCCAGCAGCGTTGGGACCCAGGGAAACACCATATATTTT.

This chain joins TRBV7-8 and TRBJ2-2, with 9 bases aligning to TRBD2. J gave up 6 bases and V 4 bases, and 9 bases lay outside the gene matches. The CDR3 contains 16 residues. Germline assignment: CDR1 SGHVS and CDR2 FQNEAQ. The CDR3 is CASSSSAGGRSGELFF. As DNA, the CDR3 is TGTGCCAGCAGCTCTTCAGCGGGAGGCCGTTCCGGGGAGCTGTTTTTT.

The chain employs TRBV21-1 and TRBJ2-5; the table's TRBD1 call for D was not verified on the DNA. TRBV21-1 is recorded as a pseudogene. This CDR3 spans 17 amino acids. The DNA for the CDR3 is TGTGCCAGCAGCAAAAATCGAGGGTCCGGACAGCAAGAGACCCAGTACTTC. The encoded protein is CASSKNRGSGQQETQYF.

This clonotype has only a few counts. The rearrangement uses TRBV24-1 and TRBJ2-1, with D possibly TRBD2 on 6 matching bases. The CDR3 runs 13 residues. Germline lookup yields CDR1 KGHDR and CDR2 SFDVKD. The ends were cut back, 5 bases at V and 8 bases at J, with 12 bases in the middle. The CDR3: CATSVPGGDEQFF. The CDR3 coding sequence is TGTGCCACCAGTGTACCCGGAGGGGATGAGCAGTTCTTC.

This clonotype was seen a few times. The chain employs TRBV28 and TRBJ2-7, with 7 positions matching TRBD1. Germline V gene lookup returns CDR1 MDHEN and CDR2 SYDVKM. The CDR3 covers 14 residues. J lost 3 bases, V lost 3 bases, and 5 bases had no gene match. CDR3 bases: TGTGCCAGCAGTTTCCGAGACAGGGTCTACGAGCAGTACTTC. Translated, it gives CASSFRDRVYEQYF.